The 28 T cell receptor beta chains below all came from one sample that was sequenced in a study of T cells in Graves' hyperthyroidism and ophthalmopathy. Researchers amplified the TCR beta CDR3 regions from RNA transcripts. An initial round of RT-PCR targeting the TCR CDR3 relied on the HTBI primer set. TCRdb re-derived calls from the multiplex PCR reads in MiXCR, one entry per CDR3 protein. Of some 300,000 distinct CDR3 sequences listed, roughly 17% were seen once; the top ten hold roughly 31%. The sequencing sample was made of blood. The receptors derive from a young man with Graves' hyperthyroidism.

This clonotype was picked up many times. The V and J genes are TRBV20-1 and TRBJ2-7; D possibly corresponds to TRBD1 (6 bases). The ends were cut back, 5 bases at V and 6 bases at J, with 11 bases in the middle. This CDR3 has 11 residues. Per the germline V gene, CDR1 is DFQATT and CDR2 is SNEGSKA (reference sequence). The CDR3 nucleotides are TGCAGTGCTCGGACAGATTTCGAGCAGTACTTC. It specifies CSARTDFEQYF.

The V call is TRBV4-1, the J call TRBJ2-1; D perhaps matches TRBD2 (6 bases). The CDR3 is made up of 13 amino acids. V lost 0 bases and J 14 bases, leaving 14 bases between the germline ends. The V gene's germline CDR1 is MGHRA and CDR2 YSYEKL. The CDR3 nucleotides are TGCGCCAGCAGCCAAGATCCTCGGGAGAAGGAGTTCTTC. It is translated as CASSQDPREKEFF.

This clonotype showed up just once. This sequence joins TRBV3-1 and TRBJ2-1, with 7 bases aligning to TRBD2. V lost 1 base and J lost 4; bases outside the gene matches: 4. This CDR3 comprises 15 residues. CDR1 and CDR2 (germline): LGHDT, YNNKEL (reference sequence). CDR3 DNA: TGTGCCAGCAGCCAAGGTCTAGCGGTTTACAATGAGCAGTTCTTC. It yields the protein CASSQGLAVYNEQFF.

The table lists this clonotype with many counts. This chain connects TRBV13 to TRBJ1-2; D gene unclear. The CDR3 contains 14 residues. The ends were cut back, 0 bases at V and 3 bases at J, with 8 bases in the middle. CDR1 and CDR2 from the germline V gene are PRHDT and FYEKMQ (reference sequence). The CDR3 bases are TGTGCCAGCAGCTTAGGGATTTCGGACTATGGCTACACCTTC. It yields the protein CASSLGISDYGYTF.

The table lists this clonotype with a few counts. The chain combines TRBV20-1 with TRBJ2-5; 10 nucleotides agree with TRBD2. Germline V gene lookup returns CDR1 DFQATT and CDR2 SNEGSKA (reference sequence). The CDR3 loop spans 15 amino acids. V was clipped by 5 bases and J by 2 bases; unmatched bases: 8. The CDR3 is CSAPASGGPQETQYF. The CDR3 DNA follows: TGCAGTGCTCCGGCTAGCGGGGGACCGCAAGAGACCCAGTACTTC.

This chain links TRBV11-2 with TRBJ1-4, with D uncertain. V lost 2 bases and J lost 0, with 7 bases in between. Germline CDR1 reads SGHAT; CDR2 reads FQNNGV. The CDR3 has 15 amino acids. CDR3 bases: TGTGCCAGCAGCTTAAACAGAGCAACTAATGAAAAACTGTTTTTT. It specifies CASSLNRATNEKLFF.

This rearrangement joins TRBV15 to TRBJ2-7, with TRBD1 as a possible D gene (5 bases). This CDR3 has 13 amino acids. Germline V gene sequence: CDR1 LNHNV, CDR2 YYDKDF (reference sequence). With 8 bases removed from V and 2 bases from J, the gap between germline ends came to 13 bases. The CDR3 loop is CATGLEGAYEQYF. In DNA form, the CDR3 reads TGTGCCACCGGGCTAGAAGGGGCCTACGAGCAGTACTTC.

This chain uses TRBV6-1 with TRBJ1-5, with TRBD1 matching over 7 bases. The germline V gene encodes CDR1 MNHNS and CDR2 SASEGT. After removal of 8 bases from V and 5 bases from J, the junction contained 9 bases not matched to a gene. The CDR3 consists of 14 residues. CDR3: CASHRQGWDQPQHF. Here the CDR3 DNA reads TGTGCCAGCCATAGACAGGGATGGGATCAGCCCCAGCATTTT.

Details on this clonotype: A much larger clone sits a single nucleotide away, making a read error possible. Here the CDR3 reads CASSLERRNTKAFF. For the CDR3, the DNA is TGTGCCAGCAGCTTAGAGAGGAGGAACACTAAAGCTTTCTTT. This rearrangement joins TRBV13 to TRBJ1-1; no firm D call. In germline, CDR1 is PRHDT, CDR2 FYEKMQ (reference sequence). The CDR3 length is 14 residues.

This clonotype came up a few times. This sequence joins TRBV29-1 and TRBJ2-7; D is undetermined. The germline V gene encodes CDR1 SQVTM and CDR2 ANQGSEA. Trimming took 8 bases from V and 2 from J, leaving 13 bases between them. The CDR3 is made up of 12 amino acids. CDR3 residues: CSYTGSAYEQYF. CDR3 DNA: TGCAGCTATACGGGCAGTGCCTACGAGCAGTACTTC.

The sample holds many counts of this clonotype. This sequence joins TRBV2 and TRBJ2-7, with a weak D call TRBD2 (6 bases). V lost 6 bases to trimming and J lost 3 bases, with 12 bases between them. The V gene's germline CDR1 is SNHLY and CDR2 FYNNEI. CDR3 length: 13 residues. In DNA form, the CDR3 reads TGTGCCAGCAGCGCACGGGAGCTCTACGAGCAGTACTTC. Its translation: CASSARELYEQYF.

A word on this clonotype: A junction end diverges from the germline sequence, so it may reflect a read error. The rearrangement joins TRBV20-1 to TRBJ1-2, with 10 bases lining up with TRBD1. CDR3 size: 13 residues. Germline CDR1 and CDR2: DFQATT and SNEGSKA (reference sequence). The DNA of the CDR3 is TGCAGTGCTAGAGTGGGGACAGGGGTTGGCCACACCTTC. It specifies CSARVGTGVGHTF.

The table lists this clonotype with a few counts. One base away lies a much larger clone, so this may be a sequencing read error. The chain is built from TRBV12-3 or TRBV12-4 and TRBJ2-7; D remains unclear. The ends were cut back, 5 bases at V and 4 bases at J, with 15 bases in the middle. This CDR3 is built from 14 residues. The CDR3 DNA is TGTGCCAGCAGTGAACAGTGGCTCCCTTACGAGCAGTACTTC. Translating it yields CASSEQWLPYEQYF.

In the case of this clonotype: This may come from a read error, since a much larger clone is one base off. This sequence joins TRBV3-1 and TRBJ2-3; TRBD2 matches at 8 bases. CDR3 size: 17 residues. V lost 1 base to trimming and J lost 5 bases; unmatched junction nucleotides: 11. CDR1 and CDR2 (germline): LGHDT, YNNKEL (reference sequence). This chain's CDR3 is CASSQGRAGEPVDTQYF. In nucleotides, the CDR3 is TGTGCCAGCAGCCAAGGTCGAGCGGGAGAGCCAGTAGATACGCAGTATTTT.

This clonotype was counted at least ten times. The rearrangement links TRBV12-3 or TRBV12-4 to TRBJ1-6, with D possibly TRBD1 on 5 matching bases. V gave up 3 bases and J gave up 10 bases, with 13 bases separating them. The CDR3 spans 14 residues. As DNA, the CDR3 is TGTGCCAGCAGTTTGGAGACAGTCTCCTCACCCCTCCACTTT. It encodes CASSLETVSSPLHF.

This clonotype turned up a few times. The chain has TRBV6-1 and TRBJ2-1; D is ambiguous. Trimming left V 8 bases short and J 0 bases short, with 14 bases between. The CDR3 has 15 amino acids. Germline CDR1 and CDR2: MNHNS and SASEGT. This CDR3 reads CASLMERGSYNEQFF. The CDR3 DNA reads TGTGCCAGCTTGATGGAAAGAGGCTCCTACAATGAGCAGTTCTTC.

A few counts support this clonotype. The chain is built from TRBV19 and TRBJ1-5; D gene unclear. Per germline, CDR1 LNHDA and CDR2 SQIVND (reference sequence). Trimming cost V 5 bases and J 4 bases, with 18 bases left between them. CDR3 length: 16 amino acids. The CDR3 reads CASSYQLPLINQPQHF. In DNA, the CDR3 is TGTGCCAGTAGTTACCAACTCCCACTGATTAATCAGCCCCAGCATTTT.

This clonotype was counted between two and nine times. The chain recombines TRBV20-1 with TRBJ2-1, with 8 nucleotides matching TRBD1. The CDR3 covers 16 residues. Germline V gene sequence: CDR1 DFQATT, CDR2 SNEGSKA (reference sequence). V lost 1 base, J lost 4 bases, and 9 bases stayed unmatched. DNA for the CDR3: TGCAGTGCTAGAGCCCAGACAGGGGACTCTTACAATGAGCAGTTCTTC. Translating it yields CSARAQTGDSYNEQFF.

The chain couples TRBV20-1 to TRBJ2-7; 7 bases align to TRBD2. Germline V gives CDR1 DFQATT, CDR2 SNEGSKA (reference sequence). Losses at the gene ends were 2 bases for V and 2 bases for J; bases not matched to a gene: 12. The CDR3 totals 16 residues. The CDR3 loop reads CSARRPGSGSPYEQYF. In DNA form, the CDR3 reads TGCAGTGCTAGACGGCCTGGTAGCGGGTCACCCTACGAGCAGTACTTC.

The V and J genes are TRBV10-3 and TRBJ1-5, with D hard to call. The CDR3 length is 15 residues. In germline, CDR1 is ENHRY, CDR2 SYGVKD. V gave up 0 bases and J gave up 3 bases, with 9 bases separating them. CDR3 nucleotides: TGTGCCATCAGTGAGTCTTCGGGCAACAATCAGCCCCAGCATTTT. This gives the protein CAISESSGNNQPQHF.

The rearrangement links TRBV2 to TRBJ1-5; D call uncertain. CDR1 is SNHLY and CDR2 is FYNNEI in the germline V gene. CDR3 length: 17 residues. The germline V and J ends were trimmed by 7 bases and 0 bases, with 19 bases remaining between them. For the CDR3, the DNA is TGTGCCAGCATCGCCAGGTTTGGTCGGAATAGCAATCAGCCCCAGCATTTT. Protein sequence: CASIARFGRNSNQPQHF.

This clonotype was picked up a small number of times. This chain uses TRBV20-1 with TRBJ1-2; maybe TRBD1 (6 bases). The V end lost 3 bases, the J end lost 5 bases, and 13 bases lay between the germline ends. Germline V gene sequence: CDR1 DFQATT, CDR2 SNEGSKA (reference sequence). The length of the CDR3 is 13 residues. In DNA form, the CDR3 reads TGCAGTGCTAGTTCGAGGGGGGCTTATGGCTACACCTTC. Residues: CSASSRGAYGYTF.

This clonotype has ten or more counts. The chain uses TRBV11-2 and TRBJ2-1; D possibly corresponds to TRBD1 (6 bases). Germline assignment: CDR1 SGHAT and CDR2 FQNNGV. The CDR3 loop spans 17 amino acids. V lost 6 bases and J lost 2, with 20 bases in between. CDR3 coding DNA: TGTGCCAGCAGTAAGACCTTTGAGGGGGTTACCTACAATGAGCAGTTCTTC. Translating gives CASSKTFEGVTYNEQFF.

The V and J genes are TRBV28 and TRBJ2-5, with unresolved D. CDR1 is MDHEN, CDR2 SYDVKM, per germline. The CDR3 is 14 residues long. Trimming pared 3 bases from V and 2 bases from J, leaving 10 bases between. The CDR3 here is CASSLVLSQETQYF. In nucleotides, the CDR3 is TGTGCCAGCAGTTTGGTTTTGTCACAAGAGACCCAGTACTTC. Using reference TRBV28 and TRBJ2-5 for the parts outside the CDR3, the full variable domain is DVKVTQSSRYLVKRTGEKVFLECVQDMDHENMFWYRQDPGLGLRLIYFSYDVKMKEKGDIPEGYSVSREKKERFSLILESASTNQTSMYLCASSLVLSQETQYFGPGTRLLVL.

The table lists this clonotype with a few counts. This chain links TRBV28 with TRBJ2-2, with 8 bases fitting TRBD1. Germline lookup yields CDR1 MDHEN and CDR2 SYDVKM. V trimming: 4 bases; J trimming: 0 bases; junction bases outside the gene matches: 1. CDR3 length: 15 amino acids. The CDR3 loop is CASSSTGANTGELFF. The DNA of the CDR3 is TGTGCCAGCAGTTCGACAGGGGCGAACACCGGGGAGCTGTTTTTT.

The V and J genes are TRBV20-1 and TRBJ2-7; tentatively, D is TRBD1 or TRBD2 (6 bases each). The CDR3 consists of 12 residues. CDR1 and CDR2 (germline): DFQATT, SNEGSKA (reference sequence). V gave up 3 bases and J gave up 6 bases, with 12 bases separating them. Here the CDR3 reads CSARAEGGEQYF. CDR3 nucleotides: TGCAGTGCTAGGGCGGAGGGGGGCGAGCAGTACTTC.

The sample holds a few counts of this clonotype. The chain uses TRBV18 and TRBJ2-1, with a possible D match to TRBD1 (6 bases). CDR3 length: 15 amino acids. The germline V gene encodes CDR1 KGHSH and CDR2 LQKENI. Trimming shortened V by 5 bases and J by 4 bases, and 15 bases separated the two germline ends. CDR3 in amino acids: CASSEISGQYNEQFF. In nucleotides, the CDR3 is TGTGCCAGCTCAGAAATATCGGGACAATACAATGAGCAGTTCTTC. The complete variable domain, with remaining parts taken from reference TRBV18 and TRBJ2-1, reads NAGVMQNPRHLVRRRGQEARLRCSPMKGHSHVYWYRQLPEEGLKFMVYLQKENIIDESGMPKERFSAEFPKEGPSILRIQQVVRGDSAAYFCASSEISGQYNEQFFGPGTRLTVL.

The sample holds many counts of this clonotype. The V and J genes are TRBV15 and TRBJ1-5, with TRBD1 matching 7 bases. Germline lookup yields CDR1 LNHNV and CDR2 YYDKDF (reference sequence). V dropped 4 bases and J dropped 11; count of bases not matched to a gene: 20. CDR3 length: 17 amino acids. CDR3 in DNA: TGTGCCACCAGCACCCACACCGGACAGGACAACGGTTTGTCCCAGCATTTT. It translates to CATSTHTGQDNGLSQHF. Variable domain in full (rest from reference TRBV15 and TRBJ1-5): DAMVIQNPRYQVTQFGKPVTLSCSQTLNHNVMYWYQQKSSQAPKLLFHYYDKDFNNEADTPDNFQSRRPNTSFCFLDIRSPGLGDTAMYLCATSTHTGQDNGLSQHFGDGTRLSIL.